This record looks at one T cell receptor beta chain sequence and its context. Its antigen is as yet unknown. The V gene's germline CDR1 is MDHEN and CDR2 SYDVKM. V was shortened by 2 bases and J by 5 bases, with 1 base between the two germline ends. This CDR3 has 11 residues. This record belongs to a study of T cells in narcolepsy. Study-wide background: Enrolled donors included narcolepsy type 1 or type 2 patients and healthy controls. Overall study findings and caveats: Blood of same and different patients, but not healthy controls, reportedly held recurring autoreactive clonotypes. No autoreactive T cell clone sequences appeared in some memory CD4+ repertoires. Autoreactive HCRT-specific and TRIB2-specific clonotypes were marked in same-patient CSF-versus-blood CD4+ comparisons.

Produced via immunoSEQ multiplex PCR; TCRdb's table is partial and in-frame only. The sample records about 34,000 clones, around 83% being singletons. The sequencing input was CD45RA- memory CD4+ T cells from PBMCs. This TCR derives from a human donor with narcolepsy. This chain joins TRBV28 and TRBJ1-5; D unresolved. The CDR3 reads CASSLHQPQHF. The CDR3 coding sequence is TGTGCCAGCAGTTTACATCAGCCCCAGCATTTT.